Shown below are 13 T cell receptor beta chains from a single sample sequenced in a study of glioma-infiltrating T cells. Amplification of TCR alpha and beta CDR3 regions from RNA used iRepertoire nested multiplex PCR. TCRdb processed the multiplex PCR reads anew with MiXCR; each CDR3 protein has one entry. The data contain 150,000 to 200,000 distinct CDR3 sequences, more than 30% of them seen just once; the ten biggest clones take up around 20%. The source material was glioma tissue, nonneoplastic brain tissue, or PBMCs (not recorded which). Receptors originate from a human donor with low-grade glioma or glioblastoma, undergoing nonglioma brain surgery, or in good health (not recorded which).

With respect to this clonotype: This could be a read error, since a much larger clone is one nucleotide away. The chain is built from TRBV29-1 and TRBJ2-7; maybe TRBD2 (6 bases). Trimming took off 4 bases at V and 0 bases at J, with 13 bases between the two ends. In germline, CDR1 is SQVTM, CDR2 ANQGSEA. The CDR3 sequence is 14 residues long. CDR3 amino acids: CSVVREVSSYEQYF. In nucleotides, the CDR3 is TGCAGCGTTGTCAGGGAGGTCAGCTCCTACGAGCAGTACTTC.

This clonotype was detected ten times or more. The DNA for the CDR3 is TGCAGTGCCAGCACAGGGGCCTCCAATCAGCCCCAGCATTTT. It encodes CSASTGASNQPQHF. V is TRBV20-1 and J is TRBJ1-5; 7 bases are a match to TRBD1. This CDR3 is built from 14 residues. Germline V gene data show CDR1 as DFQATT and CDR2 as SNEGSKA (reference sequence). With 6 bases clipped from V and 3 bases from J, the junction kept 8 bases outside the gene matches.

V usage is TRBV19 and J usage is TRBJ1-5; no clear D. CDR1 is LNHDA and CDR2 is SQIVND in the germline V gene (reference sequence). V gave up 2 bases and J gave up 9 bases, with 11 bases separating them. This CDR3 has 13 amino acids. CDR3 nucleotide sequence: TGTGCCAGTAGTATACCCCCCCTGGGGCCCCAGCATTTT. Amino acid sequence: CASSIPPLGPQHF.

This clonotype showed up just a few times. The CDR3 DNA is TGTGCCAGCAGCTTAGGCCGGGGCGATGAGCAGTTCTTC. Amino acids: CASSLGRGDEQFF. This chain connects TRBV7-9 to TRBJ2-1, with D perhaps matching TRBD1 or TRBD2 (5 bases each). CDR1 and CDR2 from the germline V gene are SEHNR and FQNEAQ (reference sequence). Deletions cut 1 base from V and 8 bases from J, with 9 bases between. CDR3 size: 13 residues.

About this clonotype itself: A much larger clone lies one base from this, so it may be a read error. It is likely a read error, because the conserved phenylalanine at the end of the CDR3 is missing. DNA of the CDR3: TGCGCCAGCAGATCAGAAATCGGGTCCTACAATGAGCAGTTCTCC. This sequence encodes CASRSEIGSYNEQFS. The chain joins TRBV4-1 to TRBJ2-1; D uncertain. Germline V gives CDR1 MGHRA, CDR2 YSYEKL. V was clipped by 6 bases and J by 1 base, with 13 bases between them. The CDR3 runs 15 residues.

A note on this clonotype: A read error may be the cause here, since a much bigger clone is one base away. The chain joins TRBV28 to TRBJ2-3, with 7 nucleotides matching TRBD2. Trimming cost V 3 bases and J 2 bases; bases outside gene matches: 11. CDR1 is MDHEN, CDR2 SYDVKM, per germline. CDR3 length equals 17 residues. CDR3 protein: CASSFGPSGVLTDTQYF. As DNA, the CDR3 is TGTGCCAGCAGTTTTGGGCCTAGCGGAGTACTCACAGATACGCAGTATTTT. Full variable domain (remainder filled in from reference TRBV28 and TRBJ2-3): DVKVTQSSRYLVKRTGEKVFLECVQDMDHENMFWYRQDPGLGLRLIYFSYDVKMKEKGDIPEGYSVSREKKERFSLILESASTNQTSMYLCASSFGPSGVLTDTQYFGPGTRLTVL.

This chain uses TRBV4-3 with TRBJ1-3; no reliable D call. V was pared by 0 bases and J by 0 bases, with 12 bases between. Germline V CDR1 and CDR2: LGHNA, YSLEER. There are 17 residues in the CDR3. CDR3 sequence reads: CASSQDGGISSGNTIYF. DNA of the CDR3: TGCGCCAGCAGCCAAGATGGTGGCATTAGCTCTGGAAACACCATATATTTT.

This clonotype was detected ten times or more. This chain links TRBV4-1 with TRBJ1-5; no definite D call. Per the germline V gene, CDR1 is MGHRA and CDR2 is YSYEKL. Trimming cost V 6 bases and J 3 bases, with 6 bases left between them. CDR3 length equals 12 residues. The CDR3 DNA sequence: TGCGCCAGCAGTAATCCCAATCAGCCCCAGCATTTT. This gives the protein CASSNPNQPQHF.

As concerns this clonotype: This may arise from a read error, as a much more abundant clone is one base away. V usage is TRBV7-6 and J usage is TRBJ2-2; D call uncertain. The CDR3 sequence is 12 residues long. Trimming took 11 bases from V and 3 from J, leaving 10 bases between them. Germline-derived CDR1 and CDR2 are SGHVS and FNYEAQ. The CDR3 nucleotides read TGTGCCGTCGTGGGATACACCGGGGAGCTGTTTTTT. It yields the protein CAVVGYTGELFF.

The chain links TRBV24-1 to TRBJ2-3, with TRBD1 identical over 7 bases. Trimming removed 9 bases from V and 1 base from J; junction bases left unmatched: 3. The CDR3 spans 13 residues. Germline CDR1 and CDR2: KGHDR and SFDVKD. The CDR3 here is CATSGQGTDTQYF. CDR3 bases: TGTGCCACCTCCGGACAGGGCACAGATACGCAGTATTTT.

This clonotype was recorded at least ten times. The gene calls are TRBV6-2 or TRBV6-3 and TRBJ2-7; TRBD2 matches 12 bases. Germline V CDR1 and CDR2: MNHEY, SVGEGT. The CDR3 is 16 amino acids. V was clipped by 7 bases and J by 4 bases; unmatched bases: 11. CDR3 sequence (DNA): TGTGCCAGCACCCACGGGGGCACTAGCGGGAGGTACGAGCAGTACTTC. Amino acid sequence: CASTHGGTSGRYEQYF.

In this sample, this clonotype turned up many times. The gene calls are TRBV7-9 and TRBJ1-5, with TRBD1 matching over 8 bases. The CDR3 extends over 17 amino acids. Germline CDR1 is SEHNR and CDR2 is FQNEAQ (reference sequence). Trimming cost V 4 bases and J 0 bases; bases outside gene matches: 8. Written as DNA, the CDR3 is TGTGCCAGCAGCTACTGGACAGGGCCTTATAGCAATCAGCCCCAGCATTTT. Its translation: CASSYWTGPYSNQPQHF.

This clonotype was observed many times. The chain has TRBV5-1 and TRBJ2-1, with a possible D match to TRBD2 (5 bases). There are 14 residues in the CDR3. Trimming shortened V by 0 bases and J by 3 bases, and 7 bases separated the two germline ends. Germline lookup yields CDR1 SGHRS and CDR2 YFSETQ. The CDR3 sequence: CASSLATSYNEQFF. In DNA, the CDR3 is TGCGCCAGCAGCTTGGCAACTAGCTACAATGAGCAGTTCTTC.